The 21 T cell receptor beta chains presented below share a single source sample, sequenced in a study of cytomegalovirus exposure and HLA in healthy donors. Primers included in the PCR were 60 Vbeta and 13 Jbeta primers. Generated by immunoSEQ multiplex PCR, the TCRdb table keeps only in-frame clones and is missing some. The table has approximately 140,000 clones, less than 85% seen once. Sequencing input: PBMCs. The source is a man between 50 and 59 years old in good health and CMV-seropositive.

The chain links TRBV30 to TRBJ2-3, with 9 bases fitting TRBD2. The CDR3 contains 15 residues. In germline, CDR1 is GTSNPN, CDR2 SVGIG (reference sequence). V dropped 0 bases and J dropped 4; count of bases not matched to a gene: 5. CDR3 sequence (DNA): TGTGCCTGGAGTGTACAGGCGGGAGGGGCAGATACGCAGTATTTT. It is translated as CAWSVQAGGADTQYF.

The genes are TRBV28 and TRBJ2-7; the match to TRBD2 covers 9 bases. From germline, CDR1 is MDHEN and CDR2 SYDVKM. The V gene end was trimmed by 6 bases and the J gene end by 3 bases; junction bases not matched to a gene: 3. The CDR3 extends over 13 amino acids. The CDR3 spells CASSLAGLYEQYF. The CDR3 nucleotides are TGTGCCAGCAGCCTAGCGGGGCTCTACGAGCAGTACTTC. Filled out from reference TRBV28 and TRBJ2-7, the complete variable domain reads DVKVTQSSRYLVKRTGEKVFLECVQDMDHENMFWYRQDPGLGLRLIYFSYDVKMKEKGDIPEGYSVSREKKERFSLILESASTNQTSMYLCASSLAGLYEQYFGPGTRLTVT.

The chain uses TRBV29-1 and TRBJ2-5; possible D gene TRBD1, 5 bases. CDR1 and CDR2 (germline): SQVTM, ANQGSEA. V gave up 6 bases and J gave up 3 bases, with 17 bases separating them. This CDR3 region has 14 residues. CDR3 region: CSVHRSVSKETQYF. The DNA of the CDR3 is TGCAGCGTCCACAGGAGTGTTTCAAAAGAGACCCAGTACTTC.

The J gene is TRBJ2-7, the V gene TRBV21-1; TRBD1, as called in the table, went unchecked against the DNA. TRBV21-1 is a recognized pseudogene. CDR3 length: 14 residues. The DNA of the CDR3 is TGTGCCAGCAGAGCCGGGACAGGGAGCGACGAGCAGTACTTC. Translating gives CASRAGTGSDEQYF.

The rearrangement links TRBV10-3 to TRBJ1-3, with 11 bases matching TRBD1. The CDR3 length is 16 residues. Germline V gives CDR1 ENHRY, CDR2 SYGVKD. After removal of 8 bases from V and 3 bases from J, the junction contained 9 bases not matched to a gene. The CDR3 nucleotides are TGTGCCATCGATTCAGGGACAGGGGGGTATGGAAACACCATATATTTT. It is translated as CAIDSGTGGYGNTIYF.

The chain carries TRBV21-1 and TRBJ1-5; TRBD1 is the table's D call, not checked against the DNA. TRBV21-1 is classified as a pseudogene. The CDR3 sequence is 16 residues long. The CDR3 here is CASSNGPDRYNQPQHF. In DNA form, the CDR3 reads TGTGCCAGCAGCAACGGTCCTGACAGGTACAATCAGCCCCAGCATTTT.

V and J are TRBV30 and TRBJ2-3, with 9 bases lining up with TRBD1. V lost 3 bases and J lost 4; bases outside the gene matches: 8. Germline V CDR1 and CDR2: GTSNPN, SVGIG (reference sequence). The CDR3 length is 15 residues. The CDR3 protein is CAWSGQGSRADTQYF. The DNA for the CDR3 is TGTGCCTGGAGCGGACAGGGGAGTAGGGCAGATACGCAGTATTTT.

This chain links TRBV27 with TRBJ2-5, with unresolved D. The CDR3 loop spans 13 amino acids. V lost 6 bases and J 5 bases, leaving 13 bases between the germline ends. Germline CDR1 MNHEY, CDR2 SMNVEV (reference sequence). The CDR3 DNA follows: TGTGCCAGCAGCCCGCAGTCATCCGAGACCCAGTACTTC. Its translation: CASSPQSSETQYF.

The V call is TRBV12-5, the J call TRBJ1-2; D might be TRBD1 (5 bases). Germline CDR1 reads LGHNT; CDR2 reads FRNRAP. The V gene lost 7 bases and the J gene lost 2 bases, with 26 bases spanning the gap. The CDR3 length is 18 residues. CDR3 coding DNA: TGTGCTAGTGCCATGATTCCAGGACAACAAACTTGGAACTATGGCTACACCTTC. It specifies CASAMIPGQQTWNYGYTF.

This chain connects TRBV11-3 to TRBJ2-1; 11 nucleotides align to TRBD2. The J segment lost 4 bases and the V segment lost 1 base, leaving 6 bases of the junction unmatched. CDR1 and CDR2 (germline): SGHNT, YENEEA. The CDR3 loop spans 17 amino acids. The CDR3 loop is CASSLAPSGRRYNEQFF. The DNA of the CDR3 is TGTGCCAGCAGCTTAGCGCCTAGCGGGAGGCGGTACAATGAGCAGTTCTTC.

The V and J genes are TRBV10-2 and TRBJ2-5, with 7 bases fitting TRBD1. The assigned J gene may be wrong: the sequence end matches TRBJ2-7 better. The CDR3 is 17 residues long. CDR1 is WSHSY and CDR2 is SAAADI in the germline V gene. Written as DNA, the CDR3 is TGCGCCAGCAGCCGATATCAGGGACAGACGATTTCCTACGAGCAGTACTTC. This codes for CASSRYQGQTISYEQYF.

A few counts support this clone. The chain recombines TRBV15 with TRBJ2-1; 9 bases are a match to TRBD2. The germline V gene has CDR1 LNHNV and CDR2 YYDKDF (reference sequence). After removal of 1 base from V and 2 bases from J, the junction contained 3 bases not matched to a gene. The length of the CDR3 is 16 residues. CDR3 region: CATSRGGGRAYNEQFF. CDR3 in DNA: TGTGCCACCAGCAGAGGAGGCGGGAGGGCCTACAATGAGCAGTTCTTC.

This rearrangement joins TRBV28 to TRBJ2-3, with D perhaps TRBD1 (5 bases). Germline V CDR1 and CDR2: MDHEN, SYDVKM. V lost 3 bases to trimming and J lost 1 base, with 11 bases between them. The CDR3 covers 15 residues. CDR3 DNA sequence: TGTGCCAGCAGTTTGGACACGATACGCACAGATACGCAGTATTTT. This gives the protein CASSLDTIRTDTQYF. The full variable domain, with the rest looked up from reference TRBV28 and TRBJ2-3, is DVKVTQSSRYLVKRTGEKVFLECVQDMDHENMFWYRQDPGLGLRLIYFSYDVKMKEKGDIPEGYSVSREKKERFSLILESASTNQTSMYLCASSLDTIRTDTQYFGPGTRLTVL.

The chain uses TRBV5-1 and TRBJ1-2, with 7 bases identical to TRBD1. The CDR3 sequence is 16 residues long. Germline CDR1 and CDR2: SGHRS and YFSETQ. J gave up 7 bases and V 3 bases, and 15 bases lay outside the gene matches. The CDR3, as DNA: TGCGCCAGCAGCTCTCACATACTAGGACAGGTCCGTGGCTACACCTTC. This gives the protein CASSSHILGQVRGYTF.

V is TRBV5-4 and J is TRBJ2-5; D gene unclear. CDR3 length: 13 amino acids. V lost 0 bases to trimming and J lost 2 bases, with 5 bases between them. The germline V gene encodes CDR1 SGHNT and CDR2 YYREEE (reference sequence). Here the CDR3 DNA reads TGTGCCAGCAGCTTGGCGAGTCAAGAGACCCAGTACTTC. Protein sequence: CASSLASQETQYF.

The chain is built from TRBV28 and TRBJ2-7; D is perhaps TRBD2 (5 bases). The germline CDR1 and CDR2 sequences are MDHEN and SYDVKM. CDR3 length equals 14 residues. V gave up 5 bases and J gave up 4 bases, with 15 bases separating them. The CDR3 DNA reads as TGTGCCAGCAGTCACCGGGAAAAAAGGTACGAGCAGTACTTC. Protein product: CASSHREKRYEQYF.

The chain uses TRBV19 and TRBJ2-4; TRBD1 agrees at 11 bases. Trimming took 5 bases from V and 7 from J; bases not matched to a gene: 4. The CDR3 contains 14 residues. CDR1 is LNHDA and CDR2 is SQIVND in the germline V gene (reference sequence). The CDR3 sequence is CASSSGQGANIQYF. Written as DNA, the CDR3 is TGTGCCAGTAGTTCCGGACAGGGGGCGAACATTCAGTACTTC.

This clone has just a few counts. The chain couples TRBV7-8 to TRBJ1-5; a possible D gene is TRBD1 (5 bases). The CDR3 sequence is 13 residues long. Germline CDR1 and CDR2: SGHVS and FQNEAQ. V was shortened by 3 bases and J by 5 bases, with 8 bases between the two germline ends. CDR3 protein: CASSFFRDQPQHF. CDR3 DNA: TGTGCCAGCAGCTTTTTCAGGGATCAGCCCCAGCATTTT.

This chain joins TRBV4-1 and TRBJ2-5, with 9 bases that match TRBD2. The CDR3 covers 15 residues. The junction had 4 bases not matched to a gene; V was cut back by 4 bases and J by 1 base. CDR1 and CDR2 (germline): MGHRA, YSYEKL. CDR3 amino acids: CASSRRLAAQETQYF. The CDR3 DNA follows: TGCGCCAGCAGCCGCCGACTAGCGGCCCAAGAGACCCAGTACTTC.

The chain carries TRBV5-1 and TRBJ2-3; 13 bases agree with TRBD2. Unmatched junction bases numbered 6, after V lost 5 bases and J lost 6 bases. The CDR3 is 15 amino acids. The germline gives CDR1 SGHRS, CDR2 YFSETQ. CDR3 DNA: TGCGCCAGCAGACTAGCGGGAGGGCCAGAGGATACGCAGTATTTT. Its protein product is CASRLAGGPEDTQYF.

The chain has TRBV5-1 and TRBJ2-2; TRBD1 agrees at 9 bases. J lost 1 base, V lost 4 bases, and 8 bases had no gene match. This CDR3 region has 17 residues. CDR1 SGHRS and CDR2 YFSETQ come from the germline V gene. The CDR3 spells CASSLRTGAGNTGELFF. The CDR3 region has the DNA TGCGCCAGCAGCCTCCGGACAGGGGCAGGGAACACCGGGGAGCTGTTTTTT. The whole variable domain, remainder taken from reference TRBV5-1 and TRBJ2-2, is KAGVTQTPRYLIKTRGQQVTLSCSPISGHRSVSWYQQTPGQGLQFLFEYFSETQRNKGNFPGRFSGRQFSNSRSEMNVSTLELGDSALYLCASSLRTGAGNTGELFFGEGSRLTVL.